This TCR beta chain emerged from a study of T cell responses to AZD1222 COVID-19 vaccine. Study results and limitations: Reportedly, nearly half the spike-specific TCRs target unmutated variant regions. Repertoire samples came only from after the peak T cell response. Seropositive at baseline were only a handful of AZD1222 recipients.

This clone is a singleton in its sample. The target antigen is unknown. The data were produced by immunoSEQ multiplex PCR, yet TCRdb's version contains in-frame clones alone and is incomplete. In the table there are 95,000 to 100,000 clones, less than 90% of which are singletons. CDR3 length equals 13 residues. V lost 4 bases and J 2 bases, leaving 9 bases between the germline ends. Germline assignment: CDR1 LNHDA and CDR2 SQIVND (reference sequence). Here the sequenced sample was peripheral blood, taken on day 0 of AZD1222 vaccination. This clonotype originated in an adult in good health. The chain joins TRBV19 to TRBJ2-7; tentative D call: TRBD1 (6 bases). CDR3 in amino acids: CASSRGQTYEQYF. The CDR3 region has the DNA TGTGCCAGTAGTAGAGGACAGACCTACGAGCAGTACTTC.